The clone carrying this T cell receptor (beta chain) was picked up many times. This sample is drawn from a study of T cells in Graves' hyperthyroidism and ophthalmopathy. Authors of the study amplified TCR beta CDR3 regions from RNA transcripts. First-round RT-PCR targeting the TCR CDR3 was performed with the HTBI primer set. TCRdb processed the multiplex PCR reads anew with MiXCR; each CDR3 protein has one entry. This table has roughly 380,000 distinct CDR3 sequences, 11% to 15% appearing once. The CDR3 loop spans 17 amino acids. Losses at the gene ends were 5 bases for V and 8 bases for J; bases not matched to a gene: 16. Per germline, CDR1 SGHVS and CDR2 FNYEAQ.

The chain links TRBV7-6 to TRBJ2-1; 9 nucleotides align to TRBD2. Sequenced material: blood. The source of this sequence is a woman aged 55-70 years with Graves' hyperthyroidism. CDR3 sequence: CASSLFTKAGGKDEQFF. The CDR3 DNA reads as TGTGCCAGCAGCCTGTTTACGAAGGCGGGAGGGAAAGATGAGCAGTTCTTC.